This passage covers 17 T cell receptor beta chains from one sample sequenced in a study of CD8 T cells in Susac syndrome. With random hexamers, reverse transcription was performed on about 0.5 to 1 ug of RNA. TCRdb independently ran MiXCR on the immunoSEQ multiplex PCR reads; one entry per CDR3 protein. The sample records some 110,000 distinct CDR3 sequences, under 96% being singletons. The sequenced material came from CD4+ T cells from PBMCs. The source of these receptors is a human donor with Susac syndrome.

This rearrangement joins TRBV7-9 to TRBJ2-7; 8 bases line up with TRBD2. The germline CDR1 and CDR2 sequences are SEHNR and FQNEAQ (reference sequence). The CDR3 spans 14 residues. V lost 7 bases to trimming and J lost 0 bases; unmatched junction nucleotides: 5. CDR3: CASNRGGSSYEQYF. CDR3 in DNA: TGTGCCAGCAACCGGGGGGGTAGCTCCTACGAGCAGTACTTC.

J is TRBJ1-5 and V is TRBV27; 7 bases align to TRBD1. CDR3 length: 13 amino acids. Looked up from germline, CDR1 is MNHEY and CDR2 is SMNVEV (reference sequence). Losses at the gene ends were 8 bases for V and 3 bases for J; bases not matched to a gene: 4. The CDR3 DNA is TGTGCCAGCGGGACAGCCTTCAATCAGCCCCAGCATTTT. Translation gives CASGTAFNQPQHF.

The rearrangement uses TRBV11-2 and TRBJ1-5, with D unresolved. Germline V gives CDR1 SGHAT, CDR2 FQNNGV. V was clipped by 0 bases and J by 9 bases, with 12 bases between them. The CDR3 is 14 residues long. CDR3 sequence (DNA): TGTGCCAGCAGCTTAGATCCAACGCAGGCGCCCCAGCATTTT. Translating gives CASSLDPTQAPQHF. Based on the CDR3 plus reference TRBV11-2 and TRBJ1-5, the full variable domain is EAGVAQSPRYKIIEKRQSVAFWCNPISGHATLYWYQQILGQGPKLLIQFQNNGVVDDSQLPKDRFSAERLKGVDSTLKIQPAKLEDSAVYLCASSLDPTQAPQHFGDGTRLSIL.

The CDR3 DNA reads TGTGCCAGCAGCTTAGAGACTAGCGGGAGCCCGGATACGCAGTATTTT. It translates to CASSLETSGSPDTQYF. The chain combines TRBV11-2 with TRBJ2-3; TRBD2 aligns across 12 bases. Germline-derived CDR1 and CDR2 are SGHAT and FQNNGV. J lost 6 bases, V lost 0 bases, and 4 bases had no gene match. CDR3 length: 16 residues.

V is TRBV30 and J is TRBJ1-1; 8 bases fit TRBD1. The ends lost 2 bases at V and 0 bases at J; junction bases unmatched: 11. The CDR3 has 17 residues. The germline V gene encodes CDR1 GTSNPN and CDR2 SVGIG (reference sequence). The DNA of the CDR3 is TGTGCCTGGAGTCGATCTCGACAGGGGCGAATGAACACTGAAGCTTTCTTT. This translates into CAWSRSRQGRMNTEAFF.

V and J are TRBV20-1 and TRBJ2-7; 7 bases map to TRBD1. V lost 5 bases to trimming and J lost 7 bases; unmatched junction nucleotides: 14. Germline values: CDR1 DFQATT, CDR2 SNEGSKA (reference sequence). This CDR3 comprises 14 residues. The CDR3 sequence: CSARSGTVPREQYF. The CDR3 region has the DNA TGCAGTGCTCGTTCCGGGACAGTCCCGCGGGAGCAGTACTTC.

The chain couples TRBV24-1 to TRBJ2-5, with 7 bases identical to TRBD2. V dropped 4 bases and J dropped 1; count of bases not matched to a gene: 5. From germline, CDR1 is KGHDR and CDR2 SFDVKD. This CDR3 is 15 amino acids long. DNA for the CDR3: TGTGCCACCAGTGAGCTGACTAGCCGCCAAGAGACCCAGTACTTC. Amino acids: CATSELTSRQETQYF.

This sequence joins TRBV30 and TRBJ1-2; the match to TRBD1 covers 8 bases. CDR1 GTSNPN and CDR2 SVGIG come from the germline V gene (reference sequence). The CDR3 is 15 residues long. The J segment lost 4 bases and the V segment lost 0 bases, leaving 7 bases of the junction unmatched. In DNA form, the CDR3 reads TGTGCCTGGAGTGTAGGTTCAGGGGGCTTCTATGGCTACACCTTC. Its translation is CAWSVGSGGFYGYTF.

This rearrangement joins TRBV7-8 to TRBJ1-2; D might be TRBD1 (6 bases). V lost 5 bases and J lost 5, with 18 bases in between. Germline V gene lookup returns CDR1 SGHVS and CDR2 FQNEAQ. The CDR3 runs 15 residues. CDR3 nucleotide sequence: TGTGCCAGCAGCGCCCGGGACATTGGATTTTATGGCTACACCTTC. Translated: CASSARDIGFYGYTF.

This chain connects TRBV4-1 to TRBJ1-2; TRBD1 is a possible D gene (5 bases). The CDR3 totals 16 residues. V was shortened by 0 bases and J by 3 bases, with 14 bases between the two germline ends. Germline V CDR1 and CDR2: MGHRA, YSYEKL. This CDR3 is CASSQEPQGSHYGYTF. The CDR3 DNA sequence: TGCGCCAGCAGCCAAGAGCCCCAGGGATCGCACTATGGCTACACCTTC.

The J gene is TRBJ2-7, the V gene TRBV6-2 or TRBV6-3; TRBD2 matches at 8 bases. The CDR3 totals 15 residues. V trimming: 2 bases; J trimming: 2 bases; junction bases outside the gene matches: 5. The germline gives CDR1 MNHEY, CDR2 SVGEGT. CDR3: CASSYRPGGTYEQYF. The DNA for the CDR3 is TGTGCCAGCAGTTACCGGCCGGGGGGGACCTACGAGCAGTACTTC.

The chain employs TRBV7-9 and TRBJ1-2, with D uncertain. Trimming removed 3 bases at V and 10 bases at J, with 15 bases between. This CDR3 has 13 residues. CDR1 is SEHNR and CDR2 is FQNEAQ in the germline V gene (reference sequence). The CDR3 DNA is TGTGCCAGCAGCTTTGGTCCGGGAATGGACTACACCTTC. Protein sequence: CASSFGPGMDYTF.

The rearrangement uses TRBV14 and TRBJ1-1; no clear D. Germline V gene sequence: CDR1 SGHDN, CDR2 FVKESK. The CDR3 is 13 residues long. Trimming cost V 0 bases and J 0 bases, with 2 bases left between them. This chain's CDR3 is CASSQDLNTEAFF. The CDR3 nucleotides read TGTGCCAGCAGCCAAGATTTGAACACTGAAGCTTTCTTT.

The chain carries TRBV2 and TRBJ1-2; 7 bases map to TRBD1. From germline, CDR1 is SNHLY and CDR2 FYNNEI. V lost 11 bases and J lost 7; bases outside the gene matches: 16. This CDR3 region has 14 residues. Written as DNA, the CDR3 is TGTGCCGGCACCCCACAGGGGTTAATCGGTGGCTACACCTTC. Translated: CAGTPQGLIGGYTF.

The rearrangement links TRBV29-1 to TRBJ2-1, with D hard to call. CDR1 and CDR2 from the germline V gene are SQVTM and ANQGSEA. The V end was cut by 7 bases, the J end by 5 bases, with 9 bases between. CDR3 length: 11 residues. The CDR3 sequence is CSADSNNEQFF. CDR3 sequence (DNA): TGCAGCGCCGACTCAAACAATGAGCAGTTCTTC.

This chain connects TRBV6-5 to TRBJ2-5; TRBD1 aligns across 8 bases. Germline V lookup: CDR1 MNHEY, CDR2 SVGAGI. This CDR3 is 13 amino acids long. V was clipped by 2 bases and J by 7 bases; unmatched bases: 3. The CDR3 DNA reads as TGTGCCAGCAGTTACCCAGGACAGGGGACCCAGTACTTC. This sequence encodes CASSYPGQGTQYF.

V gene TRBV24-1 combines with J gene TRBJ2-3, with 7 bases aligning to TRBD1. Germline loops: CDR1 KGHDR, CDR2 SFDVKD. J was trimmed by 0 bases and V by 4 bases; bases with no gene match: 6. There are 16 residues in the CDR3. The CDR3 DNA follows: TGTGCCACCAGTGACCGGGACAGCTTTAGCACAGATACGCAGTATTTT. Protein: CATSDRDSFSTDTQYF.